This TCR beta chain was captured by sequencing in a study of T cell changes during pregnancy in multiple sclerosis. This table comes from immunoSEQ multiplex PCR, and its TCRdb copy is limited to in-frame clones, with some not included. The table has roughly 63,000 clones, less than 95% seen once; the top ten hold around 2.1%. With 0 bases removed from V and 2 bases from J, the gap between germline ends came to 14 bases. Germline V CDR1 and CDR2: LGHNA, YNFKEQ. The CDR3 has 17 residues. The chain combines TRBV4-2 with TRBJ1-3; possibly TRBD1 for D (5 bases). The sample consisted of peripheral blood, taken in the second trimester of pregnancy. The receptor's source is a female donor in good health, enrolled as a control in a pregnancy study. CDR3 amino acids: CASSQEPRQGPGNTIYF. The CDR3 DNA sequence: TGTGCCAGCAGCCAAGAACCGCGGCAGGGCCCTGGAAACACCATATATTTT.